Below are 28 T cell receptor beta chains sequenced from a single sample in a study of blood T cells in healthy people across ages. A sample-barcoded 5' primer and a J-beta primer mix were used in a second PCR of roughly 6 to 11 cycles. TCRdb recomputed calls from the 5' RACE reads with MiXCR, one row per CDR3 protein. The sample shows 700,000 to 850,000 distinct CDR3 sequences, 53% of them seen only once. The sample taken for sequencing was blood. Every receptor here comes from an elderly man in good health.

The V and J genes are TRBV6-6 and TRBJ2-1, with 8 bases fitting TRBD1. The CDR3 length is 16 residues. CDR1 and CDR2 (germline): MNHNY, SVGAGI (reference sequence). V lost 6 bases and J lost 2; bases outside the gene matches: 9. CDR3 nucleotide sequence: TGTGCCAGCAGCCCAGGTGACAGGGGTACCTACAATGAGCAGTTCTTC. It specifies CASSPGDRGTYNEQFF.

The chain links TRBV9 to TRBJ2-1; 10 bases map to TRBD2. This CDR3 region has 15 residues. Germline CDR1 is SGDLS and CDR2 is YYNGEE. V was pared by 3 bases and J by 10 bases, with 10 bases of the junction left unmatched. This CDR3 is CASSGGLAGEWEQFF. CDR3 DNA: TGTGCCAGCAGCGGCGGGCTAGCGGGAGAATGGGAGCAGTTCTTC.

The CDR3: CASSQDGGDNNEQFF. CDR3 DNA: TGTGCCAGCAGCCAAGATGGGGGGGACAACAATGAGCAGTTCTTC. The chain is built from TRBV4-2 and TRBJ2-1; weak D call: TRBD2 (7 bases). The V end was cut by 0 bases, the J end by 5 bases, with 11 bases between. CDR3 length: 15 amino acids. Per the germline V gene, CDR1 is LGHNA and CDR2 is YNFKEQ.

The chain has TRBV29-1 and TRBJ2-3, with TRBD2 matching over 11 bases. The germline CDR1 and CDR2 sequences are SQVTM and ANQGSEA. This CDR3 is built from 14 residues. Losses at the gene ends were 5 bases for V and 3 bases for J; bases not matched to a gene: 4. The CDR3 spells CSVRTSGQTDTQYF. CDR3 in DNA: TGCAGCGTTCGGACTAGCGGGCAGACAGATACGCAGTATTTT.

The V gene is TRBV20-1, the J gene TRBJ2-7; perhaps TRBD1 as D (6 bases). CDR3 size: 14 residues. The V gene's germline CDR1 is DFQATT and CDR2 SNEGSKA (reference sequence). V was shortened by 3 bases and J by 4 bases, with 16 bases between the two germline ends. In DNA, the CDR3 is TGCAGTGCTAGTTGGGGGCGGACAGCTTACGAGCAGTACTTC. Its protein is CSASWGRTAYEQYF.

This clonotype was seen only a few times. The chain couples TRBV7-2 to TRBJ1-1, with D possibly TRBD1 on 6 matching bases. In germline, CDR1 is SGHTA, CDR2 FQGNSA. The CDR3 contains 13 residues. Trimming shortened V by 1 base and J by 4 bases, and 7 bases separated the two germline ends. The CDR3 protein is CASSLVTGTEAFF. The DNA of the CDR3 is TGTGCCAGCAGCTTAGTGACAGGCACTGAAGCTTTCTTT. Combining the CDR3 with reference TRBV7-2 and TRBJ1-1 gives the whole variable domain GAGVSQSPSNKVTEKGKDVELRCDPISGHTALYWYRQSLGQGLEFLIYFQGNSAPDKSGLPSDRFSAERTGGSVSTLTIQRTQQEDSAVYLCASSLVTGTEAFFGQGTRLTVV.

This clonotype was picked up a small number of times. The chain is built from TRBV28 and TRBJ2-2, with 7 bases aligning to TRBD1. Germline CDR1 reads MDHEN; CDR2 reads SYDVKM. This CDR3 is 16 amino acids long. After removal of 2 bases from V and 4 bases from J, the junction contained 7 bases not matched to a gene. CDR3 region: CASSLGQGVGTGELFF. The CDR3 DNA sequence: TGTGCCAGCAGTTTAGGTCAGGGGGTGGGCACCGGGGAGCTGTTTTTT.

In its sample, this clonotype was seen once. V and J are TRBV24-1 and TRBJ2-2, with 7 bases aligning to TRBD1. From germline, CDR1 is KGHDR and CDR2 SFDVKD. The CDR3 totals 16 residues. After removal of 3 bases from V and 0 bases from J, the junction contained 3 bases not matched to a gene. The CDR3 DNA reads TGTGCCACCAGTGATCAGACAGGGTCGAACACCGGGGAGCTGTTTTTT. This encodes CATSDQTGSNTGELFF.

This chain links TRBV21-1 with TRBJ2-5; the DNA was not compared with TRBD1, the D call given in the table. TRBV21-1 is a known pseudogene. The length of the CDR3 is 17 residues. Here the CDR3 reads CASSKDLRGRVRETQYF. DNA for the CDR3: TGTGCCAGCAGCAAAGATCTTCGGGGGAGGGTCCGAGAGACCCAGTACTTC.

The chain employs TRBV5-1 and TRBJ2-6; D is unclear. From germline, CDR1 is SGHRS and CDR2 YFSETQ. The CDR3 loop spans 17 amino acids. Trimming stripped 3 bases from V and 0 bases from J, with 13 bases between. For the CDR3, the DNA is TGCGCCAGCAGCTGGGGAACGGCGCCCTCTGGGGCCAACGTCCTGACTTTC. Translating gives CASSWGTAPSGANVLTF. The entire variable domain, with the rest obtained from reference TRBV5-1 and TRBJ2-6, is as follows: KAGVTQTPRYLIKTRGQQVTLSCSPISGHRSVSWYQQTPGQGLQFLFEYFSETQRNKGNFPGRFSGRQFSNSRSEMNVSTLELGDSALYLCASSWGTAPSGANVLTFGAGSRLTVL.

At least ten counts were recorded for this clonotype. The chain employs TRBV29-1 and TRBJ2-7; 7 bases agree with TRBD1. The CDR3 runs to 13 residues. J was trimmed by 2 bases and V by 1 base; bases with no gene match: 2. The germline V gene has CDR1 SQVTM and CDR2 ANQGSEA. The CDR3 loop reads CSVEGTGAYEQYF. CDR3 in DNA: TGCAGCGTTGAAGGGACAGGAGCCTACGAGCAGTACTTC.

The J gene is TRBJ1-6, the V gene TRBV12-3 or TRBV12-4; tentatively, D is TRBD1 (5 bases). This CDR3 region has 14 residues. Trimming shortened V by 2 bases and J by 8 bases, and 10 bases separated the two germline ends. CDR3 residues: CASSLRGDDSPLHF. CDR3 nucleotide sequence: TGTGCCAGCAGTTTAAGGGGAGACGATTCACCCCTCCACTTT.

The chain has TRBV21-1 and TRBJ2-4. TRBV21-1 has pseudogene status. The CDR3 loop spans 15 amino acids. The chain's CDR3 is CASSKESGRRNIQYF. The CDR3 DNA is TGTGCCAGCAGCAAAGAGTCAGGACGGCGAAACATTCAGTACTTC.

This rearrangement joins TRBV5-1 to TRBJ2-3, with 9 bases identical to TRBD1. This CDR3 region has 14 residues. Trimming at V came to 0 bases and at J to 5 bases, leaving 1 base not matched to a gene. From germline, CDR1 is SGHRS and CDR2 YFSETQ. The CDR3 region is CASSLGQGVDTQYF. The CDR3 DNA sequence: TGCGCCAGCAGCTTGGGACAGGGGGTAGATACGCAGTATTTT.

This rearrangement joins TRBV6-5 to TRBJ2-7; TRBD1 matches at 8 bases. Germline V gene sequence: CDR1 MNHEY, CDR2 SVGAGI. The CDR3 loop spans 13 amino acids. After removal of 6 bases from V and 0 bases from J, the junction contained 1 base not matched to a gene. The CDR3 nucleotides are TGTGCCAGCAGGGGACAGGTCTCCTACGAGCAGTACTTC. Residues: CASRGQVSYEQYF.

The V call is TRBV13, the J call TRBJ2-5; TRBD2 matches at 8 bases. Per the germline V gene, CDR1 is PRHDT and CDR2 is FYEKMQ (reference sequence). CDR3 size: 17 residues. V trimming: 1 base; J trimming: 1 base; junction bases outside the gene matches: 8. As DNA, the CDR3 is TGTGCCAGCAGCTTAGAGTCGGCGGGAGGTCCCCAAGAGACCCAGTACTTC. Amino acid sequence: CASSLESAGGPQETQYF.

This clonotype came up a few times. An end of the junction differs from the germline gene, which may be a read error. This sequence joins TRBV14 and TRBJ2-1; TRBD2 matches 13 bases. This CDR3 has 16 residues. Germline assignment: CDR1 SGHDN and CDR2 FVKESK. CDR3 sequence (DNA): TGTGCCAGTAGCCTCCCGACTAGCGGGAGGTTCCATGAGCAGTTCTTC. It codes for CASSLPTSGRFHEQFF.

V and J are TRBV3-1 and TRBJ2-3, with 7 bases that match TRBD1. Unmatched junction bases numbered 23, after V lost 3 bases and J lost 14 bases. This CDR3 is 17 amino acids long. Germline V gene lookup returns CDR1 LGHDT and CDR2 YNNKEL (reference sequence). CDR3 in amino acids: CASSHLIRQGEHRYAYF. The CDR3 DNA is TGTGCCAGCAGCCACCTCATTCGGCAGGGGGAGCACAGATACGCGTATTTT.

The CDR3 loop is CASSLGSGRTDEQYF. The CDR3 nucleotides are TGTGCCAGCAGCTTAGGTAGCGGGAGGACTGACGAGCAGTACTTC. The chain uses TRBV7-6 and TRBJ2-7, with 10 nucleotides matching TRBD2. This CDR3 contains 15 residues. Trimming cost V 1 base and J 5 bases; bases outside gene matches: 5. Germline CDR1 is SGHVS and CDR2 is FNYEAQ.

The chain employs TRBV27 and TRBJ2-5; unclear D gene. The V gene lost 5 bases and the J gene lost 2 bases, with 9 bases spanning the gap. The CDR3 has 13 amino acids. The germline CDR1 and CDR2 sequences are MNHEY and SMNVEV (reference sequence). CDR3 protein: CASSVAIQETQYF. In DNA form, the CDR3 reads TGTGCCAGCAGTGTCGCCATACAAGAGACCCAGTACTTC.

This rearrangement joins TRBV12-3 or TRBV12-4 to TRBJ2-5, with no clear D. The tail of the sequence fits TRBJ2-7 better, so the J call may be wrong. CDR3 length: 12 amino acids. CDR3 protein: CASSRGRNEQYF. Written as DNA, the CDR3 is TGTGCCAGCAGTCGTGGACGTAACGAGCAGTACTTC.

V is TRBV5-6 and J is TRBJ2-5, with no clear D. Trimming took 4 bases from V and 3 from J, leaving 13 bases between them. The CDR3 has 14 residues. Germline V gives CDR1 SGHDT, CDR2 YYEEEE. CDR3 in amino acids: CASSMPNSEETQYF. The DNA for the CDR3 is TGTGCCAGCAGCATGCCCAACTCCGAAGAGACCCAGTACTTC.

The gene calls are TRBV18 and TRBJ1-2; 7 positions match TRBD1. This CDR3 contains 15 residues. V gave up 0 bases and J gave up 3 bases; unmatched junction bases: 4. CDR1 is KGHSH, CDR2 LQKENI, per germline. CDR3 sequence (DNA): TGTGCCAGCTCACCACCGACAGGGTACGACTATGGCTACACCTTC. Translated, it gives CASSPPTGYDYGYTF.

Comments on this clonotype: Sequence at one end of the junction differs from germline and may be a read error. V is TRBV20-1 and J is TRBJ2-5, with 7 bases aligning to TRBD1. The germline V gene has CDR1 DFQATT and CDR2 SNEGSKA (reference sequence). CDR3 length: 13 residues. Here the CDR3 reads CSADREKEEAQYF. The CDR3 region has the DNA TGCAGTGCTGACAGGGAGAAGGAAGAGGCCCAGTACTTC.

The chain joins TRBV3-1 to TRBJ2-5, with 9 bases that match TRBD2. This CDR3 spans 14 amino acids. J was trimmed by 7 bases and V by 5 bases; bases with no gene match: 8. The germline gives CDR1 LGHDT, CDR2 YNNKEL (reference sequence). The CDR3 loop is CASSVTSGYPTQYF. The CDR3 nucleotides are TGTGCCAGCAGCGTGACTAGCGGCTATCCGACCCAGTACTTC.

This chain uses TRBV27 with TRBJ2-5; 8 positions match TRBD1. The CDR3 is 14 residues long. Losses at the gene ends were 8 bases for V and 3 bases for J; bases not matched to a gene: 8. Germline assignment: CDR1 MNHEY and CDR2 SMNVEV (reference sequence). CDR3 sequence: CASAKLGQEETQYF. The CDR3, as DNA: TGTGCCAGCGCAAAGTTGGGACAGGAAGAGACCCAGTACTTC.

The chain couples TRBV29-1 to TRBJ2-7, with D maybe TRBD2 (6 bases). The CDR3 extends over 12 amino acids. Trimming stripped 7 bases from V and 7 bases from J, with 17 bases between. Germline V gives CDR1 SQVTM, CDR2 ANQGSEA. CDR3 protein: CSGGLPYNEQYF. The CDR3 DNA sequence: TGCAGCGGAGGACTACCGTACAATGAGCAGTACTTC.

This clonotype came up a few times. This sequence joins TRBV20-1 and TRBJ2-7; D is tentatively TRBD1 or TRBD2 (5 bases each). Germline V gives CDR1 DFQATT, CDR2 SNEGSKA (reference sequence). This CDR3 has 15 residues. Trimming shortened V by 3 bases and J by 0 bases, and 15 bases separated the two germline ends. CDR3 sequence: CSASMGTARSYEQYF. The CDR3 region has the DNA TGCAGTGCTAGCATGGGGACGGCACGCTCCTACGAGCAGTACTTC.